This TCR beta chain derives from a study of blood T cell repertoires in COVID-19. As for the study in general: The origin of the acute and convalescent COVID-19 samples was the United States, Italy and Spain. T cells, B-cell-depleted T cells, or PBMCs supplied cDNA or gDNA.

Seattle participants joined during active infection and were tracked over time. The trim removed 3 bases at V and 0 bases at J, leaving 2 bases unmatched. The CDR3 loop spans 15 amino acids. The V gene's germline CDR1 is SGHNT and CDR2 YYREEE (reference sequence). Original processing methods: Amplified reference gene primers provided the basis for estimating nucleated cell counts. This table comes from immunoSEQ multiplex PCR, and its TCRdb copy is limited to in-frame clones, with some not included. The V and J calls and clone size were taken over from that table, and D and trimming were inferred from the DNA. This table has fewer than 350,000 clones, roughly 89% appearing once.

Sequenced: peripheral blood. The genes are TRBV5-4 and TRBJ2-2, with 7 bases fitting TRBD2. The origin of this receptor is a man between 25 and 39 years old with COVID-19, enrolled during active disease. The CDR3 nucleotides are TGTGCCAGCAGCTCCAGCGGGACGAACACCGGGGAGCTGTTTTTT. The encoded protein is CASSSSGTNTGELFF. The full variable domain, completed using reference TRBV5-4 and TRBJ2-2, is ETGVTQSPTHLIKTRGQQVTLRCSSQSGHNTVSWYQQALGQGPQFIFQYYREEENGRGNFPPRFSGLQFPNYSSELNVNALELDDSALYLCASSSSGTNTGELFFGEGSRLTVL.